Listed below are T cell receptor beta chains from one sample, sequenced in a study of blood T cell repertoires in COVID-19. Generated by immunoSEQ multiplex PCR, the TCRdb table keeps only in-frame clones and is missing some. The sample gives some 220,000 clones, approximately 80% of which show up once; about 13% is in the top ten. The sample taken for sequencing was peripheral blood. These receptors all stem from a human donor in a cohort sampled during active COVID-19. CDR3s include the opening cysteine and the closing phenylalanine or tryptophan. The D gene is left open where the match is weak. The size entry is marked missing in some rows and otherwise reads once, few, many or a size class.

D	size	J	V	CDR3	DNA
.	.	TRBJ2-3	TRBV2	CASSEYGHSSTDTQYF	TGTGCCAGCAGTGAATATGGTCACTCTAGCACAGATACGCAGTATTTT
.	few	TRBJ2-3	TRBV6-5	CASRGSDKPTDTQYF	TGTGCCAGCAGAGGATCGGACAAACCCACAGATACGCAGTATTTT
.	.	TRBJ2-5	TRBV5-5	CASSSFLDGEETQYF	TGTGCCAGCAGCTCCTTTCTCGACGGGGAAGAGACCCAGTACTTC
.	.	TRBJ1-5	TRBV7-2	CASSRTQGLQPQHF	TGTGCCAGCAGCAGAACCCAGGGTCTCCAGCCCCAGCATTTT
.	.	TRBJ2-1	TRBV5-4	CASSFSLSGQFF	TGTGCCAGCAGCTTCAGTTTGTCGGGGCAGTTCTTC
.	.	TRBJ2-7	TRBV5-1	CASSSLEGPEGSF	TGCGCCAGCAGCTCGCTTGAAGGGCCAGAGGGATCCTTC
.	.	TRBJ2-7	TRBV20-1	CSAAGTYEQYF	TGCAGTGCTGCAGGCACCTACGAGCAGTACTTC
.	few	TRBJ2-3	TRBV7-2	CASSFYPRGTDTQYF	TGTGCCAGCAGCTTCTACCCACGAGGCACAGATACGCAGTATTTT
TRBD1	.	TRBJ2-5	TRBV18	CASSRTGGGRETQYF	TGTGCCAGCTCACGGACAGGGGGCGGTAGAGAGACCCAGTACTTC
.	.	TRBJ2-7	TRBV27	CASSVSGYGEQYF	TGTGCCAGCAGTGTGTCAGGGTACGGCGAGCAGTACTTC
.	.	TRBJ2-1	TRBV3-1/TRBV3-2	CASSPTTGPIYNEQFF	TGTGCCAGCAGCCCTACTACAGGGCCAATTTACAATGAGCAGTTCTTC
.	.	TRBJ2-2	TRBV5-3	CARSLGLTNTGELFF	TGTGCCAGAAGCTTGGGACTAACGAACACCGGGGAGCTGTTTTTT
TRBD2	.	TRBJ2-5	TRBV10-2	CASDRGLAGDQETQYF	TGCGCCAGCGATAGGGGACTAGCGGGGGACCAAGAGACCCAGTACTTC
.	.	TRBJ1-5	TRBV12-3/TRBV12-4	CASSPGGDQPQHF	TGTGCCAGCAGTCCGGGGGGGGATCAGCCCCAGCATTTT
TRBD1	.	TRBJ1-2	TRBV5-6	CASSLGRGLYGYTF	TGTGCCAGCAGCTTGGGTAGGGGGCTATATGGCTACACCTTC
.	many	TRBJ1-2	TRBV20-1	CSARDLYGYTF	TGCAGTGCTAGAGATCTTTATGGCTACACCTTC
.	once	TRBJ1-1	TRBV5-1	CASNQGQNTEAFF	TGCGCCAGCAACCAGGGCCAGAACACTGAAGCTTTCTTT
TRBD1	few	TRBJ1-2	TRBV6-6	CASSYTDRDRDGYTF	TGTGCCAGCAGTTACACGGACAGGGATAGGGATGGCTACACCTTC
.	many	TRBJ2-3	TRBV27	CASSSIAGTDTQYF	TGTGCCAGCAGTTCAATAGCGGGCACAGATACGCAGTATTTT
.	.	TRBJ1-1	TRBV19	CASGEGIVAEAFF	TGTGCCAGTGGAGAGGGTATCGTGGCTGAAGCTTTCTTT
TRBD2	.	TRBJ2-5	TRBV7-8	CASSLQGGGAGETQYF	TGTGCCAGCAGCCTTCAGGGCGGGGGGGCCGGAGAGACCCAGTACTTC
.	.	TRBJ1-6	TRBV5-1	CASSFAERRGVLPLHF	TGCGCCAGCAGCTTTGCCGAGAGGCGCGGGGTCTTACCCCTCCACTTT
TRBD1	.	TRBJ2-7	TRBV5-1	CASNRGFDEQYF	TGCGCCAGCAACAGGGGTTTTGACGAGCAGTACTTC
TRBD1	.	TRBJ1-2	TRBV4-1	CASSQVKQGAYGYTF	TGCGCCAGCAGCCAGGTCAAACAGGGGGCGTATGGCTACACCTTC
.	once	TRBJ2-1	TRBV9	CASQPTAGSNEQFF	TGTGCCAGCCAACCGACGGCAGGGTCAAATGAGCAGTTCTTC
.	.	TRBJ1-3	TRBV4-2	CASSQDQGSSGNTIYF	TGTGCCAGCAGCCAGGATCAGGGGTCGTCTGGAAACACCATATATTTT
.	.	TRBJ2-3	TRBV4-2	CASSHLAATDTQYF	TGTGCCAGCAGCCACTTAGCGGCCACAGATACGCAGTATTTT
.	few	TRBJ1-5	TRBV29-1	CSVGRQRDQPQHF	TGCAGCGTTGGAAGACAGCGAGATCAGCCCCAGCATTTT
TRBD2	.	TRBJ2-3	TRBV29-1	CSVAPGGPVDTQYF	TGCAGCGTTGCGCCGGGGGGGCCTGTAGATACGCAGTATTTT
.	.	TRBJ1-6	TRBV6-5	CASSFPREGNSPLHF	TGTGCCAGCAGTTTCCCCAGGGAGGGGAATTCACCCCTCCACTTT
TRBD1	.	TRBJ2-7	TRBV6-6	CASRGLPGQGAYEQYF	TGTGCCAGCAGAGGCCTGCCGGGACAGGGGGCTTACGAGCAGTACTTC
.	many	TRBJ1-1	TRBV2	CASRRIPRADSEAFF	TGTGCCAGCAGACGAATTCCTAGGGCGGACAGTGAAGCTTTCTTT
.	.	TRBJ1-2	TRBV19	CASSQGQGLYGYTF	TGTGCCAGTAGTCAGGGGCAGGGGCTGTATGGCTACACCTTC
.	.	TRBJ2-7	TRBV7-9	CASSLAGETYEQYF	TGTGCCAGCAGCTTAGCAGGGGAAACCTACGAGCAGTACTTC
.	.	TRBJ2-1	TRBV6-6	CASSYTQVGRNEQFF	TGTGCCAGCAGTTACACACAGGTGGGGCGGAATGAGCAGTTCTTC
.	.	TRBJ2-7	TRBV28	CASSFRTYEQYF	TGTGCCAGCAGTTTCAGGACTTACGAGCAGTACTTC
TRBD2	.	TRBJ2-5	TRBV2	CASSATGGGETQYF	TGTGCCAGCAGCGCCACGGGAGGGGGGGAGACCCAGTACTTC
TRBD1	.	TRBJ1-5	TRBV6-2/TRBV6-3	CASSRPTGYQPQHF	TGTGCCAGCAGTCGTCCGACAGGGTATCAGCCCCAGCATTTT
.	once	TRBJ2-3	TRBV4-1	CASSGGAGATQYF	TGCGCCAGCAGCGGGGGCGCAGGGGCTACGCAGTATTTT
.	.	TRBJ2-6	TRBV11-2	CASSLGLMANVLTF	TGTGCCAGCAGCCTCGGACTTATGGCCAACGTCCTGACTTTC
.	.	TRBJ2-1	TRBV5-1	CASNRDRQYNEQFF	TGCGCCAGCAACAGAGACAGGCAATACAATGAGCAGTTCTTC
.	once	TRBJ2-2	TRBV19	CASTPIWNTGELFF	TGTGCCAGTACCCCTATTTGGAACACCGGGGAGCTGTTTTTT
.	.	TRBJ2-5	TRBV5-1	CASSLQILASQETQYF	TGCGCCAGCAGCCTGCAGATTCTAGCGTCCCAAGAGACCCAGTACTTC
TRBD2	few	TRBJ2-3	TRBV7-2	CASSLARGTRGRTDTQYF	TGTGCCAGCAGCTTAGCGCGCGGGACTAGGGGCCGCACAGATACGCAGTATTTT
.	.	TRBJ1-2	TRBV10-3	CATTAQEYYGYTF	TGTGCCACCACAGCACAGGAATACTATGGCTACACCTTC
TRBD1	.	TRBJ2-1	TRBV7-8	CASSFRDRANEQFF	TGTGCCAGCAGCTTTAGGGACAGGGCTAATGAGCAGTTCTTC